This passage covers 17 T cell receptor beta chains from one sample sequenced in a study of cytomegalovirus exposure and HLA in healthy donors. Primers included in the PCR were 60 Vbeta and 13 Jbeta primers. Sequenced by immunoSEQ multiplex PCR; TCRdb stores in-frame clones only, minus some. This table holds 200,000 to 250,000 clones. Input material: PBMCs. These receptors were obtained from a young woman in good health and CMV-seropositive.

This sequence joins TRBV2 and TRBJ2-3, with 9 bases that match TRBD2. Germline assignment: CDR1 SNHLY and CDR2 FYNNEI. The CDR3 spans 13 residues. Losses at the gene ends were 7 bases for V and 8 bases for J; bases not matched to a gene: 7. The CDR3 coding sequence is TGTGCCAGCAACCCTGCGGGGGGGGGTACGCAGTATTTT. Amino acid sequence: CASNPAGGGTQYF.

The chain combines TRBV19 with TRBJ2-1, with D maybe TRBD1 (6 bases). V was pared by 9 bases and J by 0 bases, with 15 bases between. From germline, CDR1 is LNHDA and CDR2 SQIVND (reference sequence). The length of the CDR3 is 15 residues. The CDR3 sequence is CASRPGHYSYNEQFF. DNA for the CDR3: TGTGCCAGCCGACCGGGACATTACTCCTACAATGAGCAGTTCTTC.

DNA for the CDR3: TGTGCCAGCAGTTACTCGGCAAGTAACTATGGCTACACCTTC. Its protein is CASSYSASNYGYTF. This chain uses TRBV6-5 with TRBJ1-2; D is uncertain. CDR3 length equals 14 residues. Germline V gene sequence: CDR1 MNHEY, CDR2 SVGAGI. The germline V and J ends were trimmed by 0 bases and 1 base, with 6 bases remaining between them.

This chain connects TRBV19 to TRBJ2-1; 10 bases are a match to TRBD2. The CDR3 spans 15 residues. Germline V CDR1 and CDR2: LNHDA, SQIVND (reference sequence). The ends lost 5 bases at V and 8 bases at J; junction bases unmatched: 9. This chain's CDR3 is CASSRLAGLGDEQFF. CDR3 coding DNA: TGTGCCAGTAGTCGACTAGCGGGCCTCGGCGATGAGCAGTTCTTC.

V usage is TRBV5-1 and J usage is TRBJ1-2; D is unresolved. The CDR3 is 14 residues long. Germline V gene lookup returns CDR1 SGHRS and CDR2 YFSETQ. The V gene lost 0 bases and the J gene lost 9 bases, with 15 bases spanning the gap. This CDR3 reads CASSLGPLSTRYTF. CDR3 bases: TGCGCCAGCAGCTTGGGTCCTTTAAGTACTCGCTACACCTTC.

The V call is TRBV10-2, the J call TRBJ2-3; D ambiguous. V was shortened by 8 bases and J by 2 bases, with 11 bases between the two germline ends. The CDR3 consists of 13 residues. Germline V CDR1 and CDR2: WSHSY, SAAADI. This chain's CDR3 is CASWAPLTDTQYF. Here the CDR3 DNA reads TGCGCCAGCTGGGCCCCGCTCACAGATACGCAGTATTTT.

The J gene is TRBJ2-1, the V gene TRBV9, with D perhaps matching TRBD1 (6 bases). Trimming cost V 4 bases and J 4 bases, with 18 bases left between them. The CDR3 length is 16 residues. Germline loops: CDR1 SGDLS, CDR2 YYNGEE. CDR3 coding DNA: TGTGCCAGCAGCTCCGGCGGACAGTATCAATACAATGAGCAGTTCTTC. Its protein is CASSSGGQYQYNEQFF.

The CDR3 DNA reads TGTGCCAGCAGTTACTCGAGGACTTCCTACGAGCAGTACTTC. This gives the protein CASSYSRTSYEQYF. The chain employs TRBV6-6 and TRBJ2-7; maybe TRBD2 (5 bases). This CDR3 spans 14 amino acids. Germline CDR1 and CDR2: MNHNY and SVGAGI (reference sequence). V dropped 0 bases and J dropped 1 base, with 7 bases sitting between them.

The chain has TRBV9 and TRBJ1-2; TRBD1 is a possible D gene (5 bases). CDR1 and CDR2 from the germline V gene are SGDLS and YYNGEE. This CDR3 region has 13 residues. Between the trimmed V and J ends, which lost 0 bases and 4 bases, there was a span of 7 bases. The CDR3 DNA reads as TGTGCCAGCAGCGTAGGACAGAGCTATGGCTACACCTTC. Its protein is CASSVGQSYGYTF.

The gene calls are TRBV19 and TRBJ1-1, with D possibly being TRBD1 (5 bases). CDR3 length equals 10 residues. Germline V gene data show CDR1 as LNHDA and CDR2 as SQIVND (reference sequence). V was pared by 8 bases and J by 6 bases, with 7 bases between. The CDR3 DNA is TGTGCCAGTGGGGCCCCTGAAGCTTTCTTT. It codes for CASGAPEAFF.

The J gene is TRBJ2-5, the V gene TRBV19, with D possibly being TRBD1 (5 bases). The CDR3 spans 15 residues. The ends were cut back, 4 bases at V and 5 bases at J, with 17 bases in the middle. Germline loops: CDR1 LNHDA, CDR2 SQIVND (reference sequence). CDR3 DNA sequence: TGTGCCAGTAGTAAGCCAGGGTCAGTGTTCGAGACCCAGTACTTC. As protein: CASSKPGSVFETQYF.

V gene TRBV7-2 combines with J gene TRBJ1-5; 11 positions agree with TRBD1. The CDR3 runs to 15 residues. The V gene end was trimmed by 4 bases and the J gene end by 4 bases; junction bases not matched to a gene: 3. Per germline, CDR1 SGHTA and CDR2 FQGNSA. DNA of the CDR3: TGTGCCAGCAGCTGGACAGGGGGCGTGAATCAGCCCCAGCATTTT. Its translation: CASSWTGGVNQPQHF.

This rearrangement joins TRBV29-1 to TRBJ1-2; 7 bases line up with TRBD1. The germline V gene has CDR1 SQVTM and CDR2 ANQGSEA. J lost 2 bases, V lost 7 bases, and 4 bases had no gene match. The CDR3 contains 12 residues. The DNA of the CDR3 is TGCAGCGCCTGGGACAGAAACTATGGCTACACCTTC. This gives the protein CSAWDRNYGYTF.

The chain recombines TRBV7-8 with TRBJ1-4, with 9 bases aligning to TRBD1. V trimming: 5 bases; J trimming: 8 bases; junction bases outside the gene matches: 6. This CDR3 has 14 amino acids. Germline loops: CDR1 SGHVS, CDR2 FQNEAQ. The CDR3 loop reads CASSGDRDWEKLFF. CDR3 nucleotide sequence: TGTGCCAGCAGCGGGGACAGGGATTGGGAAAAACTGTTTTTT.

The chain has TRBV4-1 and TRBJ2-7, with TRBD1 matching over 7 bases. Germline V lookup: CDR1 MGHRA, CDR2 YSYEKL. The CDR3 contains 15 residues. V was pared by 2 bases and J by 5 bases, with 9 bases of the junction left unmatched. CDR3 in amino acids: CASSQRQGMLDEQYF. CDR3 DNA sequence: TGCGCCAGCAGCCAAAGACAGGGAATGTTAGACGAGCAGTACTTC.

V gene TRBV20-1 combines with J gene TRBJ2-3, with TRBD2 matching 8 bases. The length of the CDR3 is 11 residues. Germline CDR1 and CDR2: DFQATT and SNEGSKA (reference sequence). CDR3 loop: CRTSGTDTQYF. The CDR3 DNA reads TGCAGGACTAGCGGCACAGATACGCAGTATTTT.

Note on this clone: This sample also contains other DNA sequences that code for the same CDR3. This chain joins TRBV5-4 and TRBJ2-7; maybe TRBD1 (6 bases). This CDR3 region has 14 residues. V was shortened by 0 bases and J by 1 base, with 8 bases between the two germline ends. Germline values: CDR1 SGHNT, CDR2 YYREEE (reference sequence). CDR3 in amino acids: CASSLGGRSYEQYF. CDR3 in DNA: TGTGCCAGCAGCTTGGGGGGGCGATCCTACGAGCAGTACTTC.